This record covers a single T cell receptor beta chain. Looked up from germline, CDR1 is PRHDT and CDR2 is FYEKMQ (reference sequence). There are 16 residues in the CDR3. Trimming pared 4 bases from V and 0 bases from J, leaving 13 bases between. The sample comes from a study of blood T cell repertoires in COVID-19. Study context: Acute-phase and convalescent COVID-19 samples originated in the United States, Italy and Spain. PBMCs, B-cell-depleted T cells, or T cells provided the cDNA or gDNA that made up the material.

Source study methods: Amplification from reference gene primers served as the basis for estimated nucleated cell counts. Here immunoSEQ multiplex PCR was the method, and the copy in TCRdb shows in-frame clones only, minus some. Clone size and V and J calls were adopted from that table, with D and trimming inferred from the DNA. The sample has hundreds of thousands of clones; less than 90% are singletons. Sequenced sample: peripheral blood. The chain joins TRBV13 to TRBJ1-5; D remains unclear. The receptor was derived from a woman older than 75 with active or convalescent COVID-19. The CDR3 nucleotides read TGTGCCAGCAGCTACTCAGGCGATTATAGCAATCAGCCCCAGCATTTT. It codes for CASSYSGDYSNQPQHF.